The next 21 T cell receptor beta chains were all read from a single sample in a study of tissue T cells after allogeneic stem cell transplantation. Generated by immunoSEQ multiplex PCR, the TCRdb table keeps only in-frame clones and is missing some. Among approximately 4,400 clones listed, about 46% were seen once. Time point here: mouse harvest day 14 after allogeneic transplant. The graft held 10^6 splenic CD5+ T cells and 10^7 T-cell-depleted bone marrow cells. Material: lymph node tissue. The receptors stem from a female BALB/c mouse given C57BL/6 T cells with graft-versus-host disease after an allogeneic hematopoietic cell transplant.

As regards this clone: The gene names here belong to mouse. Sequencing ends 1 residue short of the CDR3 end; the germline J gene provides the rest. V gene TRBV26 combines with J gene TRBJ1-1, with D perhaps TRBD1 (5 bases). The CDR3 has 13 amino acids. The V end was cut by 4 bases, the J end by 0 bases, with 6 bases between. The germline V gene encodes CDR1 KGHPV and CDR2 FQNQEV (reference sequence). The sequenced CDR3 bases are TGTGCCAGCAGTCGGACATCAAACACAGAAGTCTTC. Translated, it gives CASSRTSNTEVF. The whole CDR3 region reads CASSRTSNTEVFF.

For this clone: Mouse names are used for the genes. The observed sequence ends 1 residue before the CDR3 terminus, with the missing tail filled in from the germline J gene. The gene calls are TRBV5 and TRBJ2-3, with 9 nucleotides matching TRBD1. The V and J ends lost 4 bases and 2 bases, in that order; junction bases with no gene match: 7. The V gene's germline CDR1 is LGHNA and CDR2 YNLKQL (reference sequence). The CDR3 length is 16 residues. The CDR3: CASSLIGTGFAETLYF. The sequenced part of the CDR3 DNA is TGTGCCAGCAGCCTTATCGGGACAGGGTTTGCAGAAACGCTGTAT.

This clone was recorded a few times. Each gene name is a mouse one. Sequencing ends 1 residue short of the CDR3 end; the germline J gene provides the rest. The chain employs TRBV13-1 and TRBJ2-7; a possible D gene is TRBD2 (6 bases). This CDR3 is 14 amino acids long. V lost 3 bases and J lost 0, with 10 bases in between. Germline CDR1 NSHNY, CDR2 SYGAGN. This CDR3 reads CASSAYWVSYEQYF. Partial CDR3 DNA: TGTGCCAGCAGTGCCTACTGGGTCTCCTATGAACAGTAC.

With respect to this clone: The genes and germline here are from mouse. The part of the CDR3 DNA that was read is TGTGCCAGCAGCCGGGACAGGGGTGCTGAGCAGTTC. Protein product: CASSRDRGAEQF. The complete CDR3 sequence is CASSRDRGAEQFF. The J gene is TRBJ2-1, the V gene TRBV3; TRBD1 matches at 10 bases. The read terminates 1 residue ahead of where the CDR3 ends, so the germline J gene completes it. The CDR3 spans 13 residues. Trimming removed 5 bases from V and 6 bases from J; junction bases left unmatched: 1. CDR1 SNHLY and CDR2 FYNGKV come from the germline V gene (reference sequence).

About this clone: Here the gene names and germline are mouse. The CDR3 is cut off 1 residue early in the read; its end comes from the germline J gene. The rearrangement joins TRBV31 to TRBJ1-1, with D hard to call. The CDR3 extends over 12 amino acids. The germline gives CDR1 GKSSPN, CDR2 SITVG. V gave up 3 bases and J gave up 0 bases, with 5 bases separating them. The sequenced part of the CDR3 DNA is TGTGCCTGGAGCCGACAGAACACAGAAGTCTTC. Its protein is CAWSRQNTEVF. The full CDR3 protein is CAWSRQNTEVFF.

The table lists this clone with a few counts. Gene labels here are mouse ones. The read is 1 residue too short to cover the CDR3 end, so that end is filled in from the germline J gene. This chain joins TRBV13-1 and TRBJ2-1; 7 nucleotides match TRBD2. V shed 2 bases, J shed 4 bases, and the junction held 3 bases outside the gene matches. This CDR3 is 14 amino acids long. The germline V gene has CDR1 NSHNY and CDR2 SYGAGN. The sequenced part of the CDR3 DNA is TGTGCCAGCAGTGAGATGGGGGGATATGCTGAGCAGTTC. This encodes CASSEMGGYAEQF. The CDR3, in full, reads CASSEMGGYAEQFF.

As to this clone: Mouse gene names and germline throughout. The CDR3 end is not reached by the read, which stops 1 residue before it; the germline J gene fills it in. The rearrangement links TRBV3 to TRBJ2-3; D call uncertain. Germline values: CDR1 SNHLY, CDR2 FYNGKV (reference sequence). V was pared by 2 bases and J by 0 bases, with 6 bases between. This CDR3 has 14 residues. The CDR3: CASSLPWSAETLYF. CDR3 bases read: TGTGCCAGCAGCTTACCCTGGAGTGCAGAAACGCTGTAT.

As for this clone: The genes and germline here are from mouse. The CDR3 end lies 1 residue beyond the end of the read and is filled in from the germline J gene. V gene TRBV5 combines with J gene TRBJ1-4; 7 positions match TRBD1. This CDR3 is 16 amino acids long. CDR1 LGHNA and CDR2 YNLKQL come from the germline V gene (reference sequence). Germline trimming cut 1 base from V and 2 bases from J; bases unmatched to any gene: 4. The covered CDR3 bases are TGTGCCAGCAGCCAAGCGGCCAGGGGGTCCAACGAAAGATTATTT. Amino acid sequence: CASSQAARGSNERLF. The complete CDR3 protein is CASSQAARGSNERLFF.

As regards this clone: Gene names and germline refer to mouse. The observed sequence ends 1 residue before the CDR3 terminus, with the missing tail filled in from the germline J gene. The chain joins TRBV2 to TRBJ1-4, with D perhaps matching TRBD1 (5 bases). The germline gives CDR1 LGHNA, CDR2 YSYQKL. The CDR3 totals 16 residues. V lost 4 bases to trimming and J lost 0 bases, with 12 bases between them. Here the CDR3 reads CASSPQGGISNERLFF. The sequenced CDR3 bases are TGTGCCAGCAGCCCCCAGGGTGGGATTTCCAACGAAAGATTATTT.

There are a few counts of this clone. The genes and germline here are from mouse. The read ends 1 residue before the CDR3 terminus; that terminus is restored from the germline J gene. The chain recombines TRBV31 with TRBJ2-5; TRBD2 matches at 11 bases. Germline CDR1 and CDR2: GKSSPN and SITVG. This CDR3 comprises 14 residues. V gave up 6 bases and J gave up 2 bases; unmatched junction bases: 4. The CDR3 is CACNWGGLQDTQYF. CDR3 DNA (partial): TGTGCCTGTAACTGGGGGGGCCTCCAAGACACCCAGTAC. Combining the CDR3 with reference TRBV31 and TRBJ2-5 gives the whole variable domain AQTIHQWPVAEIKAVGSPLSLGCTIKGKSSPNLYWYWQATGGTLQQLFYSITVGQVESVVQLNLSASRPKDDQFILSTEKLLLSHSGFYLCACNWGGLQDTQYFGPGTRLLVL.

Regarding this clone: Gene names are the mouse ones. Read data end 1 residue before the CDR3 end; the end is taken from the germline J gene. The J gene is TRBJ2-2, the V gene TRBV26; TRBD1 agrees at 8 bases. The length of the CDR3 is 14 residues. The germline CDR1 and CDR2 sequences are KGHPV and FQNQEV (reference sequence). V shed 4 bases and J 6 bases; nucleotides not matched to a gene: 4. The CDR3 sequence is CASSPQGAPGQLYF. The DNA read from the CDR3 is TGTGCCAGCAGTCCCCAGGGGGCGCCCGGGCAGCTCTAC.

This clone is a singleton in its sample. Gene names are the mouse ones. The read finishes 1 residue shy of the CDR3 end, and the germline J gene is used to complete it. The rearrangement links TRBV5 to TRBJ1-2, with D tentatively TRBD1 (5 bases). The ends were cut back, 1 base at V and 0 bases at J, with 6 bases in the middle. The CDR3 is made up of 14 amino acids. Per the germline V gene, CDR1 is LGHNA and CDR2 is YNLKQL (reference sequence). The part of the CDR3 DNA that was read is TGTGCCAGCAGCCAAGGGGGCGCAAACTCCGACTACACC. This codes for CASSQGGANSDYT. The full CDR3 is CASSQGGANSDYTF.

By its share, this clone is large. The gene names here belong to mouse. The read terminates 1 residue ahead of where the CDR3 ends, so the germline J gene completes it. The chain joins TRBV13-3 to TRBJ2-1; 8 positions agree with TRBD1. The length of the CDR3 is 12 residues. The J segment lost 4 bases and the V segment lost 7 bases, leaving 1 base of the junction unmatched. Germline V gene data show CDR1 as NNHDY and CDR2 as SYVADS. CDR3 protein: CASRDRYAEQFF. The DNA read from the CDR3 is TGTGCCAGCCGGGACAGGTATGCTGAGCAGTTC.

This clone showed up just a few times. Gene names denote mouse genes. Read data end 1 residue before the CDR3 end; the end is taken from the germline J gene. The genes are TRBV26 and TRBJ1-6; 9 positions agree with TRBD1. TRBJ1-6 is an open reading frame whose function is uncertain. This CDR3 comprises 16 residues. With 0 bases clipped from V and 4 bases from J, the junction kept 1 base outside the gene matches. Germline CDR1 KGHPV, CDR2 FQNQEV (reference sequence). The CDR3 is CASSLSTGGYNSPLYF. The part of the CDR3 DNA that was read is TGTGCCAGCAGTCTGTCGACAGGGGGGTATAATTCGCCCCTCTAC.

On this clone itself: The gene symbols are mouse symbols. The read is 1 residue too short to cover the CDR3 end, so that end is filled in from the germline J gene. The chain couples TRBV26 to TRBJ2-4; D remains ambiguous. The CDR3 has 14 residues. Germline lookup yields CDR1 KGHPV and CDR2 FQNQEV (reference sequence). Trimming took 3 bases from V and 0 from J, leaving 7 bases between them. CDR3 in amino acids: CASSLGGSQNTLYF. CDR3 DNA, as far as it was read: TGTGCCAGCAGTCTCGGCGGGAGTCAAAACACCTTGTAC.

This clone is categorized as medium-sized. Mouse gene names apply. The CDR3 end falls 1 residue outside the read, so it is completed with the germline J gene. The chain joins TRBV3 to TRBJ2-4, with D perhaps TRBD2 (6 bases). The CDR3 is 14 residues long. Germline V lookup: CDR1 SNHLY, CDR2 FYNGKV (reference sequence). Trimming left V 4 bases short and J 0 bases short, with 8 bases between. The CDR3 sequence is CASSSLGSQNTLYF. Partial CDR3 DNA: TGTGCCAGCAGCTCACTGGGTAGTCAAAACACCTTGTAC.

On this clone itself: The germline and genes are mouse ones. From the germline J gene comes the end of the CDR3, since the read stops 1 residue before it. The rearrangement joins TRBV13-1 to TRBJ2-3; 10 nucleotides agree with TRBD2. The germline gives CDR1 NSHNY, CDR2 SYGAGN. V trimming: 0 bases; J trimming: 3 bases; junction bases outside the gene matches: 1. There are 15 residues in the CDR3. The sequenced CDR3 bases are TGTGCCAGCAGTGATGCCTGGGGGGGCGCAGAAACGCTGTAT. The encoded protein is CASSDAWGGAETLY. The entire CDR3 sequence reads CASSDAWGGAETLYF.

Turning to this clone: Genes here carry mouse names. With the read ending 1 residue before the CDR3 end, the germline J gene is used to fill in that end. J is TRBJ2-4 and V is TRBV26, with D hard to call. The V end was cut by 7 bases, the J end by 0 bases, with 8 bases between. The germline gives CDR1 KGHPV, CDR2 FQNQEV (reference sequence). This CDR3 spans 13 amino acids. The sequenced CDR3 bases are TGTGCCAGCACCCAGACTAGTCAAAACACCTTGTAC. Protein: CASTQTSQNTLY. In full, the CDR3 is CASTQTSQNTLYF.

About this clone: Its ends do not fully match the called genes, so a read error is possible. Genes and germline are mouse. This same CDR3 is encoded by further DNA sequences in the sample. The DNA read from the CDR3 is TGTGCCAGCAGCCGGGACACCGAAGTCTTC. Translation gives CASSRDTEVF. The complete CDR3 reads CASSRDTEVFF. The chain combines TRBV26 with TRBJ1-1; D perhaps matches TRBD1 (6 bases). Read sequence stops 1 residue before the CDR3 end, and the germline J gene provides the missing end. Germline assignment: CDR1 KGHPV and CDR2 FQNQEV (reference sequence). This CDR3 region has 11 residues.

Regarding this clone: Here the gene names and germline are mouse. The CDR3 is cut off 1 residue early in the read; its end comes from the germline J gene. This chain uses TRBV15 with TRBJ2-5, with TRBD1 matching 7 bases. The CDR3 spans 13 residues. V shed 3 bases and J 5 bases; nucleotides not matched to a gene: 2. Per the germline V gene, CDR1 is SGHND and CDR2 is FRSKSL. The sequenced CDR3 bases are TGTGCCAGCAGTTTTTCAGGGGGAGACACCCAGTAC. Translated, it gives CASSFSGGDTQY. In full, the CDR3 is CASSFSGGDTQYF.

This clone showed up just a few times. The genes and germline here are from mouse. The read finishes 1 residue shy of the CDR3 end, and the germline J gene is used to complete it. The V call is TRBV26, the J call TRBJ2-5; maybe TRBD1 (5 bases). The CDR3 has 15 residues. CDR1 and CDR2 (germline): KGHPV, FQNQEV (reference sequence). The V gene lost 1 base and the J gene lost 0 bases, with 8 bases spanning the gap. CDR3 residues: CASSLYRTNQDTQYF. The sequenced CDR3 bases are TGTGCCAGCAGTCTGTACAGGACAAACCAAGACACCCAGTAC.